The 30 T cell receptor beta chains below all came from one sample that was sequenced in a study of blood T cell repertoires in COVID-19. The data were produced by immunoSEQ multiplex PCR, yet TCRdb's version contains in-frame clones alone and is incomplete. Seen here are about 300,000 clones, roughly 83% observed once, and the top ten hold over 1.1%. The sample was peripheral blood. The receptor source for this set is a human donor with COVID-19, enrolled during active disease. The donor label of this sample is uncertain.

The CDR3 DNA sequence: TGTGCCAGCACCCAAATGAACACTGAAGCTTTCTTT. This translates into CASTQMNTEAFF. The rearrangement uses TRBV13 and TRBJ1-1; no reliable D call. Trimming took off 7 bases at V and 0 bases at J, with 6 bases between the two ends. The CDR3 spans 12 residues. Germline assignment: CDR1 PRHDT and CDR2 FYEKMQ (reference sequence).

The V call is TRBV29-1, the J call TRBJ1-2; D might be TRBD1 (5 bases). Trimming took 3 bases from V and 8 from J, leaving 7 bases between them. Germline CDR1 and CDR2: SQVTM and ANQGSEA. This CDR3 spans 10 amino acids. Here the CDR3 reads CSVDGGGYTF. The CDR3 DNA follows: TGCAGCGTTGACGGGGGAGGCTACACCTTC. The whole variable domain, filled in from reference TRBV29-1 and TRBJ1-2, reads SAVISQKPSRDICQRGTSLTIQCQVDSQVTMMFWYRQQPGQSLTLIATANQGSEATYESGFVIDKFPISRPNLTFSTLTVSNMSPEDSSIYLCSVDGGGYTFGSGTRLTVV.

The chain combines TRBV15 with TRBJ1-4; 12 nucleotides align to TRBD1. The germline V gene has CDR1 LNHNV and CDR2 YYDKDF (reference sequence). V was clipped by 0 bases and J by 11 bases; unmatched bases: 7. The CDR3 runs 16 residues. The CDR3 sequence is CATSRDPGTGGGKLFF. CDR3 coding DNA: TGTGCCACCAGCAGAGATCCCGGGACAGGGGGCGGGAAACTGTTTTTT.

J is TRBJ2-1 and V is TRBV2; 16 bases agree with TRBD2. Trimming cost V 6 bases and J 9 bases; bases outside gene matches: 8. CDR3 length: 16 amino acids. Germline V gene sequence: CDR1 SNHLY, CDR2 FYNNEI. The CDR3 sequence is CASRAGTSGRGFEQFF. The CDR3 DNA is TGTGCCAGCAGAGCCGGGACTAGCGGGAGGGGGTTTGAGCAGTTCTTC.

This sequence joins TRBV29-1 and TRBJ1-2; the match to TRBD1 covers 8 bases. Germline lookup yields CDR1 SQVTM and CDR2 ANQGSEA. The CDR3 length is 13 residues. The trim removed 1 base at V and 10 bases at J, leaving 8 bases unmatched. The CDR3 here is CSVEVLDREDYTF. CDR3 nucleotides: TGCAGCGTTGAAGTTCTGGACAGGGAGGACTACACCTTC.

The gene calls are TRBV27 and TRBJ2-7; 8 bases align to TRBD1. The CDR3 spans 12 residues. With 6 bases clipped from V and 5 bases from J, the junction kept 3 bases outside the gene matches. Germline assignment: CDR1 MNHEY and CDR2 SMNVEV (reference sequence). CDR3 DNA sequence: TGTGCCAGCAGGGCACAGGGGGACGAGCAGTACTTC. Its translation is CASRAQGDEQYF.

This chain uses TRBV6-5 with TRBJ1-6; TRBD1 aligns across 10 bases. The CDR3 runs to 15 residues. CDR1 is MNHEY and CDR2 is SVGAGI in the germline V gene. V trimming: 7 bases; J trimming: 9 bases; junction bases outside the gene matches: 9. The CDR3: CASTPTGGHSSPLHF. The CDR3 DNA sequence: TGTGCCAGCACCCCGACAGGGGGCCATAGTTCACCCCTCCACTTT.

V gene TRBV30 combines with J gene TRBJ1-4; D is possibly TRBD1 (5 bases). V was pared by 2 bases and J by 3 bases, with 16 bases between. Germline V lookup: CDR1 GTSNPN, CDR2 SVGIG (reference sequence). The CDR3 consists of 16 residues. CDR3 sequence reads: CAWSPKKRGANEKLFF. In DNA form, the CDR3 reads TGTGCCTGGAGTCCAAAAAAACGGGGGGCTAATGAAAAACTGTTTTTT.

To note about this clone: At one end the junction does not follow the germline gene, possibly because of a read error. The rearrangement links TRBV11-2 to TRBJ2-7, with TRBD1 matching 7 bases. Per the germline V gene, CDR1 is SGHAT and CDR2 is FQNNGV. The CDR3 extends over 18 amino acids. The CDR3 DNA sequence: TGTGCCAGCACCTTACTACGTCCCGGGACAGTGAGCTCCTACGAGCAGTACTTC. Translated, it gives CASTLLRPGTVSSYEQYF.

This clone was seen a few times. The J gene is TRBJ2-3, the V gene TRBV7-3, with D perhaps TRBD2 (5 bases). Trimming took 1 base from V and 3 from J, leaving 14 bases between them. CDR3 length equals 16 residues. In germline, CDR1 is SGHTA, CDR2 FQGTGA. As DNA, the CDR3 is TGTGCCAGCAGCTTAAGGTCGAGCGGCTTGACAGATACGCAGTATTTT. As protein: CASSLRSSGLTDTQYF.

The rearrangement links TRBV5-4 to TRBJ2-2, with D perhaps TRBD2 (5 bases). CDR1 is SGHNT, CDR2 YYREEE, per germline (reference sequence). V gave up 4 bases and J gave up 6 bases, with 22 bases separating them. CDR3 length: 17 residues. Here the CDR3 reads CASSDWVGGGGAGELFF. In nucleotides, the CDR3 is TGTGCCAGCAGCGATTGGGTAGGCGGTGGAGGCGCCGGGGAGCTGTTTTTT.

This clone was counted a few times. The genes are TRBV5-8 and TRBJ1-2, with 9 bases aligning to TRBD1. This CDR3 is 16 amino acids long. Germline CDR1 reads SGHTS; CDR2 reads YDEGEE. V was clipped by 1 base and J by 1 base; unmatched bases: 5. The CDR3 DNA reads TGTGCCAGCAGCTTGTCAGGGACAGGGAGTAACTATGGCTACACCTTC. Protein product: CASSLSGTGSNYGYTF.

Turning to this clone: A much larger clone differs from this one at a single base, so this may be a read error. In the same sample, other DNA sequences code for this CDR3. The V gene is TRBV28, the J gene TRBJ1-1; 7 bases fit TRBD1. Germline CDR1 reads MDHEN; CDR2 reads SYDVKM. The CDR3 sequence is 13 residues long. As DNA, the CDR3 is TGTGCCAGTAGTTTATCCAGACAGGGTAAAGCTTTCTTT. Residues: CASSLSRQGKAFF.

The chain couples TRBV6-5 to TRBJ2-7; D may be TRBD2 (6 bases). Deletions cut 5 bases from V and 1 base from J, with 12 bases between. From germline, CDR1 is MNHEY and CDR2 SVGAGI. The CDR3 runs 14 residues. The CDR3 region is CASSRTEGSYEQYF. Written as DNA, the CDR3 is TGTGCCAGCAGTCGCACGGAGGGGTCCTACGAGCAGTACTTC.

The CDR3 coding sequence is TGTGCCAGCAGTCCCCGAGCCTATGGCTACACCTTC. This gives the protein CASSPRAYGYTF. The V gene is TRBV12-3 or TRBV12-4, the J gene TRBJ1-2; unclear D gene. The V end lost 5 bases, the J end lost 4 bases, and 8 bases lay between the germline ends. The CDR3 totals 12 residues.

CDR3 in DNA: TGTGCCAGCAGCCCGGGACAGGGGAGGGGGAACACTGAAGCTTTCTTT. It translates to CASSPGQGRGNTEAFF. V and J are TRBV5-6 and TRBJ1-1; the match to TRBD1 covers 10 bases. V gave up 4 bases and J gave up 1 base; unmatched junction bases: 7. This CDR3 has 16 residues. Germline V CDR1 and CDR2: SGHDT, YYEEEE.

The chain joins TRBV18 to TRBJ2-7; D call uncertain. Germline V gene sequence: CDR1 KGHSH, CDR2 LQKENI. V was cut by 2 bases and J by 6 bases, with 11 bases left in between. This CDR3 is built from 13 residues. CDR3 coding DNA: TGTGCCAGCTCACCAACCCTAGAAGGCGAGCAGTACTTC. Translated, it gives CASSPTLEGEQYF.

The V gene is TRBV5-5, the J gene TRBJ1-5; TRBD1 agrees at 7 bases. The germline CDR1 and CDR2 sequences are SGHKS and YYEKEE (reference sequence). V was pared by 0 bases and J by 7 bases, with 10 bases of the junction left unmatched. CDR3 length: 16 residues. CDR3 residues: CASSLALTGVEQPQHF. CDR3 nucleotide sequence: TGTGCCAGCAGCTTGGCCCTTACAGGGGTTGAACAGCCCCAGCATTTT.

The V call is TRBV27, the J call TRBJ1-1; D gene unclear. The CDR3 covers 14 residues. V was cut by 3 bases and J by 4 bases, with 12 bases left in between. Germline V gives CDR1 MNHEY, CDR2 SMNVEV (reference sequence). CDR3 in amino acids: CASSFRGSGTEAFF. The CDR3 DNA reads as TGTGCCAGCAGTTTTCGGGGATCTGGCACTGAAGCTTTCTTT.

This chain uses TRBV9 with TRBJ1-5; tentative D call: TRBD1 (5 bases). The length of the CDR3 is 13 residues. Trimming took 7 bases from V and 3 from J, leaving 11 bases between them. CDR1 and CDR2 from the germline V gene are SGDLS and YYNGEE. CDR3 sequence reads: CASSGGINQPQHF. The CDR3, as DNA: TGTGCCAGCTCCGGGGGTATCAATCAGCCCCAGCATTTT. Full variable domain (rest looked up from reference TRBV9 and TRBJ1-5): DSGVTQTPKHLITATGQRVTLRCSPRSGDLSVYWYQQSLDQGLQFLIQYYNGEERAKGNILERFSAQQFPDLHSELNLSSLELGDSALYFCASSGGINQPQHFGDGTRLSIL.

This chain joins TRBV7-3 and TRBJ2-2; maybe TRBD2 (6 bases). The CDR3 runs to 15 residues. The V end was cut by 5 bases, the J end by 2 bases, with 12 bases between. Looked up from germline, CDR1 is SGHTA and CDR2 is FQGTGA. CDR3 nucleotide sequence: TGTGCCAGCAGCCCCCGGGGGACTAACACCGGGGAGCTGTTTTTT. Encoded protein: CASSPRGTNTGELFF. The variable domain in full, completed from reference TRBV7-3 and TRBJ2-2, reads GAGVSQTPSNKVTEKGKYVELRCDPISGHTALYWYRQSLGQGPEFLIYFQGTGAADDSGLPNDRFFAVRPEGSVSTLKIQRTERGDSAVYLCASSPRGTNTGELFFGEGSRLTVL.

In regard to this clone: The sample has other DNA sequences that encode this CDR3 too. V is TRBV19 and J is TRBJ1-1, with D tentatively TRBD1 (5 bases). Germline CDR1 LNHDA, CDR2 SQIVND (reference sequence). CDR3 length: 14 residues. With 3 bases removed from V and 1 base from J, the gap between germline ends came to 9 bases. In DNA form, the CDR3 reads TGTGCCAGTAGTATTCCAGGGTGGAACACTGAAGCTTTCTTT. Translated: CASSIPGWNTEAFF. Variable domain in full (rest from reference TRBV19 and TRBJ1-1): DGGITQSPKYLFRKEGQNVTLSCEQNLNHDAMYWYRQDPGQGLRLIYYSQIVNDFQKGDIAEGYSVSREKKESFPLTVTSAQKNPTAFYLCASSIPGWNTEAFFGQGTRLTVV.

The chain has TRBV4-3 and TRBJ1-2; 9 bases align to TRBD1. This CDR3 is 19 amino acids long. Germline V gives CDR1 LGHNA, CDR2 YSLEER. V dropped 0 bases and J dropped 4; count of bases not matched to a gene: 15. The DNA for the CDR3 is TGCGCCAGCAGCCAAGATACGGGGACAGGGACTATCGTAGGCTATGGCTACACCTTC. This gives the protein CASSQDTGTGTIVGYGYTF.

The chain carries TRBV30 and TRBJ1-4; possibly TRBD1 for D (6 bases). The CDR3 length is 13 residues. V gave up 4 bases and J gave up 3 bases, with 9 bases separating them. Germline V gene sequence: CDR1 GTSNPN, CDR2 SVGIG (reference sequence). The CDR3 loop is CAWTQGANEKLFF. CDR3 coding DNA: TGTGCCTGGACACAGGGAGCTAATGAAAAACTGTTTTTT. Filled out from reference TRBV30 and TRBJ1-4, the complete variable domain reads SQTIHQWPATLVQPVGSPLSLECTVEGTSNPNLYWYRQAAGRGLQLLFYSVGIGQISSEVPQNLSASRPQDRQFILSSKKLLLSDSGFYLCAWTQGANEKLFFGSGTQLSVL.

The chain carries TRBV19 and TRBJ2-5; 12 bases are shared with TRBD2. Germline V gives CDR1 LNHDA, CDR2 SQIVND (reference sequence). Trimming took 5 bases from V and 4 from J; bases not matched to a gene: 8. The CDR3 sequence is 16 residues long. This chain's CDR3 is CASSVGLAGEGETQYF. The DNA of the CDR3 is TGTGCCAGTAGTGTGGGACTAGCGGGTGAGGGAGAGACCCAGTACTTC.

This clone was observed a handful of times. V usage is TRBV23-1 and J usage is TRBJ1-5; possibly TRBD1 for D (6 bases). TRBV23-1 is treated as an ORF (open reading frame) with a function not yet certain. The CDR3 extends over 15 amino acids. V lost 4 bases to trimming and J lost 5 bases, with 15 bases between them. This CDR3 is CASSPEGGGHQPQHF. Here the CDR3 DNA reads TGCGCCAGCAGTCCGGAAGGGGGGGGACATCAGCCCCAGCATTTT.

V is TRBV15 and J is TRBJ1-3; possible D gene TRBD1, 5 bases. The ends were cut back, 0 bases at V and 4 bases at J, with 13 bases in the middle. This CDR3 is 16 amino acids long. The germline V gene has CDR1 LNHNV and CDR2 YYDKDF (reference sequence). CDR3 sequence (DNA): TGTGCCACCAGCAGAGATTCTGGGGCTGGAGGAAACACCATATATTTT. Its translation: CATSRDSGAGGNTIYF.

This sequence joins TRBV29-1 and TRBJ2-3, with 7 bases that match TRBD2. The junction had 9 bases not matched to a gene; V was cut back by 5 bases and J by 1 base. The germline CDR1 and CDR2 sequences are SQVTM and ANQGSEA. The CDR3 sequence is 15 residues long. The CDR3 DNA sequence: TGCAGCGTTAGCGGGGTGGGCTCAGGCACAGATACGCAGTATTTT. Protein product: CSVSGVGSGTDTQYF.

This clone appeared a single time. One junction end disagrees with the germline gene, perhaps due to a read error. CDR3 bases: TGTGCCAGCACCTTAAAACTAGCGGGAGGCCAAGAGACCCAGTACTTC. Its translation: CASTLKLAGGQETQYF. J is TRBJ2-5 and V is TRBV11-2; the match to TRBD2 covers 12 bases. The CDR3 runs to 16 residues. Germline V lookup: CDR1 SGHAT, CDR2 FQNNGV.

The CDR3 protein is CASSPGLAGGTGVFF. As DNA, the CDR3 is TGTGCCAGTAGTCCCGGACTAGCGGGGGGCACTGGGGTGTTCTTC. The chain joins TRBV19 to TRBJ2-1; 14 bases are shared with TRBD2. The CDR3 is made up of 15 amino acids. V lost 5 bases, J lost 15 bases, and 12 bases stayed unmatched. CDR1 LNHDA and CDR2 SQIVND come from the germline V gene (reference sequence). Full variable domain (missing parts from reference TRBV19 and TRBJ2-1): DGGITQSPKYLFRKEGQNVTLSCEQNLNHDAMYWYRQDPGQGLRLIYYSQIVNDFQKGDIAEGYSVSREKKESFPLTVTSAQKNPTAFYLCASSPGLAGGTGVFFGPGTRLTVL.